Below are 15 T cell receptor beta chains sequenced from a single sample in a study of immune evolution from preneoplasia to lung adenocarcinoma. TCRdb's table, derived via immunoSEQ multiplex PCR, lists solely in-frame clones and lacks some. The sample records 7,000 or so clones, around three quarters being singletons. Input material: FFPE adjacent normal lung tissue. Receptors originate from a person aged 65 to 79 with lung adenocarcinoma.

The chain recombines TRBV4-1 with TRBJ1-1, with unresolved D. CDR1 is MGHRA and CDR2 is YSYEKL in the germline V gene. Trimming took 1 base from V and 6 from J, leaving 9 bases between them. This CDR3 has 13 amino acids. The CDR3 loop is CASSQGVDPEAFF. The CDR3 DNA follows: TGCGCCAGCAGCCAAGGGGTGGACCCTGAAGCTTTCTTT.

The V and J genes are TRBV13 and TRBJ2-7; 8 bases map to TRBD1. The CDR3 is 13 residues long. V dropped 2 bases and J dropped 6; count of bases not matched to a gene: 3. The germline gives CDR1 PRHDT, CDR2 FYEKMQ (reference sequence). The CDR3 nucleotides read TGTGCCAGCAGCTTAACAGGGGGGCTCGAGCAGTACTTC. Residues: CASSLTGGLEQYF.

This clone was seen more than once but under ten times. The rearrangement joins TRBV5-6 to TRBJ1-1; the D gene is possibly TRBD1 (6 bases). This CDR3 has 15 amino acids. Trimming left V 4 bases short and J 5 bases short, with 18 bases between. Germline CDR1 reads SGHDT; CDR2 reads YYEEEE. CDR3 amino acids: CASSGRTVVLTEAFF. The CDR3 bases are TGTGCCAGCAGCGGGAGGACAGTTGTCCTTACTGAAGCTTTCTTT.

This rearrangement joins TRBV18 to TRBJ2-7; TRBD2 matches at 13 bases. Germline V CDR1 and CDR2: KGHSH, LQKENI. V shed 2 bases and J 5 bases; nucleotides not matched to a gene: 3. The CDR3 loop spans 15 amino acids. The CDR3 spells CASSPTSGGAHEQYF. The CDR3 DNA follows: TGTGCCAGCTCACCAACTAGCGGGGGGGCCCACGAGCAGTACTTC.

This clone is classed as large. The chain joins TRBV4-1 to TRBJ1-1, with 9 bases identical to TRBD1. Trimming cost V 6 bases and J 5 bases; bases outside gene matches: 1. The V gene's germline CDR1 is MGHRA and CDR2 YSYEKL. The CDR3 has 12 residues. The CDR3 coding sequence is TGCGCCAGCAGGACAGGGGGAACTGAAGCTTTCTTT. The encoded protein is CASRTGGTEAFF.

The chain uses TRBV30 and TRBJ1-4; D gene uncertain. The V end lost 0 bases, the J end lost 0 bases, and 8 bases lay between the germline ends. The CDR3 loop spans 15 amino acids. Germline V gene sequence: CDR1 GTSNPN, CDR2 SVGIG (reference sequence). CDR3 coding DNA: TGTGCCTGGAGTGTTGGTAGTGCAACTAATGAAAAACTGTTTTTT. It yields the protein CAWSVGSATNEKLFF. Looking up the rest from reference TRBV30 and TRBJ1-4 gives the full variable domain: SQTIHQWPATLVQPVGSPLSLECTVEGTSNPNLYWYRQAAGRGLQLLFYSVGIGQISSEVPQNLSASRPQDRQFILSSKKLLLSDSGFYLCAWSVGSATNEKLFFGSGTQLSVL.

This clone was detected only once. In DNA form, the CDR3 reads TGCGCCAGCAGCCAGACTAGCTCTGGAAACACCATATATTTT. It specifies CASSQTSSGNTIYF. This sequence joins TRBV5-1 and TRBJ1-3; D remains ambiguous. The germline CDR1 and CDR2 sequences are SGHRS and YFSETQ. Trimming removed 4 bases from V and 0 bases from J, with 8 bases in between. CDR3 length: 14 amino acids.

By its share, this clone is medium-sized. This chain uses TRBV9 with TRBJ1-1; the D gene is possibly TRBD1 (5 bases). Germline V gene data show CDR1 as SGDLS and CDR2 as YYNGEE. CDR3 size: 12 residues. V lost 7 bases to trimming and J lost 1 base, with 8 bases between them. Here the CDR3 reads CASQGPNTEAFF. CDR3 sequence (DNA): TGTGCCAGCCAGGGACCGAACACTGAAGCTTTCTTT.

The chain recombines TRBV5-5 with TRBJ2-5; tentative D call: TRBD1 (5 bases). The ends were cut back, 0 bases at V and 5 bases at J, with 14 bases in the middle. This CDR3 is 15 amino acids long. Germline CDR1 reads SGHKS; CDR2 reads YYEKEE (reference sequence). The CDR3 protein is CASSLEGHSRETQYF. The CDR3 nucleotides read TGTGCCAGCAGCTTGGAGGGGCACTCTCGGGAGACCCAGTACTTC.

The V and J genes are TRBV5-1 and TRBJ1-1, with 7 bases lining up with TRBD1. The V gene's germline CDR1 is SGHRS and CDR2 YFSETQ. The CDR3 contains 14 residues. Germline trimming cut 1 base from V and 4 bases from J; bases unmatched to any gene: 4. This CDR3 reads CASSLTTGSTEAFF. CDR3 in DNA: TGCGCCAGCAGCTTGACGACAGGGTCCACTGAAGCTTTCTTT.

The chain links TRBV6-1 to TRBJ2-1; 7 bases fit TRBD1. CDR1 and CDR2 (germline): MNHNS, SASEGT. The CDR3 has 14 residues. V shed 9 bases and J 7 bases; nucleotides not matched to a gene: 12. The CDR3 DNA sequence: TGTGCCAGTCGGACAGGAAGGGCGGTGAATGAGCAGTTCTTC. Translating it yields CASRTGRAVNEQFF.

V gene TRBV13 combines with J gene TRBJ2-1, with TRBD1 identical over 8 bases. After removal of 4 bases from V and 9 bases from J, the junction contained 11 bases not matched to a gene. The CDR3 spans 15 residues. Germline V gene sequence: CDR1 PRHDT, CDR2 FYEKMQ (reference sequence). This chain's CDR3 is CASSSSLQGALEQFF. CDR3 DNA: TGTGCCAGCAGCTCTTCGCTTCAGGGGGCGCTTGAGCAGTTCTTC.

J is TRBJ2-5 and V is TRBV28; unclear D gene. The CDR3 contains 14 residues. Trimming stripped 1 base from V and 3 bases from J, with 9 bases between. Germline loops: CDR1 MDHEN, CDR2 SYDVKM. Written as DNA, the CDR3 is TGTGCCAGCAGTTTATCGGAAGGAGAAGAGACCCAGTACTTC. This translates into CASSLSEGEETQYF.

V gene TRBV5-6 combines with J gene TRBJ1-6, with D maybe TRBD1 (5 bases). The germline V gene encodes CDR1 SGHDT and CDR2 YYEEEE. Trimming cost V 3 bases and J 10 bases, with 17 bases left between them. The CDR3 loop spans 15 amino acids. CDR3 residues: CASSSGPRRSSPLHF. CDR3 bases: TGTGCCAGCAGCTCGGGGCCACGGCGGAGCTCACCCCTCCACTTT. Complete variable domain (other parts from reference TRBV5-6 and TRBJ1-6): DAGVTQSPTHLIKTRGQQVTLRCSPKSGHDTVSWYQQALGQGPQFIFQYYEEEERQRGNFPDRFSGHQFPNYSSELNVNALLLGDSALYLCASSSGPRRSSPLHFGNGTRLTVT.

This clone showed up just a few times. This chain connects TRBV2 to TRBJ1-6; 10 bases are shared with TRBD1. Losses at the gene ends were 8 bases for V and 1 base for J; bases not matched to a gene: 2. Germline V gives CDR1 SNHLY, CDR2 FYNNEI. The CDR3 covers 15 residues. The CDR3, as DNA: TGTGCCAGCCGACAGGGGGCTTCCTATAATTCACCCCTCCACTTT. Translated: CASRQGASYNSPLHF.